Listed below are T cell receptor beta chains from one sample, sequenced in a study of blood T cell repertoires in COVID-19. The repertoire was sequenced with immunoSEQ multiplex PCR; TCRdb's copy has only in-frame clones and lacks some. The table has 60,000 to 70,000 clones, roughly 88% seen once. The sequenced sample consisted of peripheral blood. These receptors were obtained from an elderly woman with active COVID-19. The CDR3 runs from the conserved cysteine through the conserved F or W. D genes are given only for firm matches. Clone sizes are given selectively: once, few, many, or a class where the clone is expanded.

v_gene,d_gene,abundance,j_gene,CDR3nt,CDR3aa
TRBV25-1,.,.,TRBJ1-6,TGTGCCAGCAGCCCGGGACTCCTAAGCTCCTATAATTCACCCCTCCACTTT,CASSPGLLSSYNSPLHF
TRBV9,TRBD1,.,TRBJ2-2,TGTGCCAGCAGCGCACTCGGGACAGCGAACACCGGGGAGCTGTTTTTT,CASSALGTANTGELFF
TRBV3-1/TRBV3-2,.,.,TRBJ1-4,TGTGCCAGCAGCCAAGGCGGACAGACCGCTAATGAAAAACTGTTTTTT,CASSQGGQTANEKLFF
TRBV5-1,TRBD1,.,TRBJ1-1,TGCGCCAGCAGCCCCTGGGACAGGGGAGTGAACACTGAAGCTTTCTTT,CASSPWDRGVNTEAFF
TRBV6-5,TRBD1,.,TRBJ2-7,TGTGCCAGCAGTAAGACAGGGGGACTTTCCTACGAGCAGTACTTC,CASSKTGGLSYEQYF
TRBV7-3,TRBD1,.,TRBJ2-7,TGTGCCAGCAGCCCCGACGGACAGGCCTACGAGCAGTACTTC,CASSPDGQAYEQYF
TRBV5-1,.,.,TRBJ1-1,TGCGCCAGCAGCTTGGCCTGGGCAGCCAAGGGGGCTGAAGCTTTCTTT,CASSLAWAAKGAEAFF
TRBV30,.,.,TRBJ1-2,TGTGCCCGCGATGGCAGGGGCAACTATGGCTACACCTTC,CARDGRGNYGYTF
TRBV5-4,TRBD1,once,TRBJ1-1,TGTGCCAGCAGCCAACAGGGGACGAACACTGAAGCTTTCTTT,CASSQQGTNTEAFF
TRBV2,TRBD2,.,TRBJ2-3,TGTGCCAGCAGTGAAGCGCTGACTAGCGGCCCCACAGATACGCAGTATTTT,CASSEALTSGPTDTQYF
TRBV9,.,.,TRBJ1-2,TGTGCCAGCAGCGTAGGCTGGGGGGGAGGTGGCTACACCTTC,CASSVGWGGGGYTF
TRBV4-1,.,.,TRBJ2-1,TGCGCCAGCAGCCGGAACCTAGCGACTTACTACAATGAGCAGTTCTTC,CASSRNLATYYNEQFF
TRBV2,TRBD2,.,TRBJ2-1,TGTGCCGGCGGACTAGCGGGGGGGCCGGTTGAGCAGTTCTTC,CAGGLAGGPVEQFF
TRBV7-2,.,.,TRBJ1-5,TGTGCCAGCAGCTTATCGAGCAATCAGCCCCAGCATTTT,CASSLSSNQPQHF
TRBV7-7,TRBD1,.,TRBJ2-5,TGTGCTAGCAGCCAGGGACAGCGGGAGACCCAGTACTTC,CASSQGQRETQYF
TRBV19,.,once,TRBJ1-5,TGTGCCAGTAGTATTTTTGTGTCGGGATCCAATCAGCCCCAGCATTTT,CASSIFVSGSNQPQHF
TRBV30,TRBD1,few,TRBJ2-7,TGTGCCTGGGTGGGGACAGGGAACGAGCAGTACTTC,CAWVGTGNEQYF
TRBV25-1,TRBD2,.,TRBJ2-1,TGTGCCAGCACCCCGACTAGCGGGGGCCCCTCCTACAATGAGCAGTTCTTC,CASTPTSGGPSYNEQFF
TRBV27,TRBD1,.,TRBJ1-4,TGTGCCAGCAGTTCCATTTCAACAGGGGGCACTAATGAAAAACTGTTTTTT,CASSSISTGGTNEKLFF
TRBV9,TRBD1,.,TRBJ1-1,TGTGCCAGCAGCCCTCGACAGGGCACCCCTATGAACACTGAAGCTTTCTTT,CASSPRQGTPMNTEAFF
TRBV9,TRBD2,once,TRBJ2-5,TGTGCCAGCAGCGTAGAGGGACTAGGAGAGACCCAGTACTTC,CASSVEGLGETQYF
TRBV6-5,TRBD2,.,TRBJ2-3,TGTGCCAGCAGTCTCGGGCTAGCGGGGAATACGCAGTATTTT,CASSLGLAGNTQYF
TRBV6-5,.,.,TRBJ2-5,TGTGCCAGCAGTTACTCTGGTAGCACGGAGACCCAGTACTTC,CASSYSGSTETQYF
TRBV5-4,.,.,TRBJ2-5,TGTGCCAGCAGGGCGGCCTTGTACCAAGAGACCCAGTACTTC,CASRAALYQETQYF
TRBV3-1/TRBV3-2,.,.,TRBJ2-3,TGTGCCAGCAGCCAAGAAAACAGTCCGACAGATACGCAGTATTTT,CASSQENSPTDTQYF
TRBV5-1,.,once,TRBJ2-5,TGCGCCAGCAGCTTGAGCGGGGGACAGCCGGGGAGAGAGACCCAGTACTTC,CASSLSGGQPGRETQYF
TRBV4-2,.,.,TRBJ2-1,TGTGCCAGCAGCCAAGACTGGCGGGATGAGCAGTTCTTC,CASSQDWRDEQFF
TRBV5-1,.,once,TRBJ2-1,TGCGCCAGCAGCTTGGGGGCAGATCCGAATGAGCAGTTCTTC,CASSLGADPNEQFF
TRBV15,.,.,TRBJ2-5,TGTGCCACCAGCAGAGGGGGTCAGGGGCAAGAGACCCAGTACTTC,CATSRGGQGQETQYF
TRBV7-9,.,.,TRBJ2-1,TGTGCCAGCAGCTTACTGACAACCTACAATGAGCAGTTCTTC,CASSLLTTYNEQFF
TRBV2,TRBD2,.,TRBJ2-3,TGTGCCAGCAGTCTAAAGCGGGGGGGCACAGATACGCAGTATTTT,CASSLKRGGTDTQYF
TRBV7-9,.,.,TRBJ2-5,TGTGCCAGCAGATCCCAGGGGGGCAAAGAGACCCAGTACTTC,CASRSQGGKETQYF
TRBV10-3,TRBD2,.,TRBJ2-3,TGTGCCATCAGTGACAAAGCGGGGGCCACAGATACGCAGTATTTT,CAISDKAGATDTQYF
TRBV4-3,TRBD2,.,TRBJ2-7,TGCGCCAGCAGCCCAGGGACTAGCGGGCCCTACGAGCAGTACTTC,CASSPGTSGPYEQYF
TRBV2,.,.,TRBJ2-5,TGTGCCAGCAGTACAGAAGGGGGTTGGGAGACCCAGTACTTC,CASSTEGGWETQYF
TRBV9,TRBD2,.,TRBJ2-1,TGTGCCAGCAGCTCTAGGCAGGGACTAGCGGGGGGGCCAATTGTTGAGCAGTTCTTC,CASSSRQGLAGGPIVEQFF
TRBV7-9,TRBD1,.,TRBJ1-5,TGTGCCAGCAGCTCTACAGGGGGAGGGCAGCCCCAGCATTTT,CASSSTGGGQPQHF
TRBV3-1/TRBV3-2,TRBD2,.,TRBJ2-3,TGTGCCAGCAGCCAAAGACTAGCGGGGGGGCCCACAGATACGCAGTATTTT,CASSQRLAGGPTDTQYF
TRBV7-9,.,.,TRBJ1-1,TGTGCCAGCGTCCTCGGGGGGAACACTGAAGCTTTCTTT,CASVLGGNTEAFF
TRBV7-6,.,.,TRBJ1-3,TGTGCCAGCAGCGCCGGTTGGACAGCCTCTGGAAACACCATATATTTT,CASSAGWTASGNTIYF
TRBV24-1,TRBD2,.,TRBJ2-3,TGTGCCACCAGTGATCCGTCCGGGACTAGAGGTACGGATACGCAGTATTTT,CATSDPSGTRGTDTQYF
TRBV29-1,TRBD1,.,TRBJ1-2,TGCAGCGTTCCCGGGACAGGGGGCGCTTACACCTTC,CSVPGTGGAYTF
TRBV7-3,.,.,TRBJ2-3,TGTGCCAGCAGCCCCTCGAGAGCGGCAGATACGCAGTATTTT,CASSPSRAADTQYF
TRBV2,TRBD2,.,TRBJ2-2,TGTGCCAGCACTCGACTAGCGGGGGATGCGAACACCGGGGAGCTGTTTTTT,CASTRLAGDANTGELFF
TRBV19,.,.,TRBJ1-5,TGTGCCAGTAGTACGCGGGGGGATGCCCTAGGGAATCAGCCCCAGCATTTT,CASSTRGDALGNQPQHF
TRBV24-1,TRBD1,.,TRBJ2-1,TGTGCCACCAGTGATGGGGGCCAGGGGGCTAATGAGCAGTTCTTC,CATSDGGQGANEQFF
TRBV28,.,.,TRBJ2-2,TGTGCCAGCAGTTCCCCAGGACAGAACACCGGGGAGCTGTTTTTT,CASSSPGQNTGELFF